Listed below are T cell receptor beta chains from one sample, sequenced in a study of T cell repertoires in cytomegalovirus infection. Antigen specificity for these receptors is unknown. TCRdb itself ran the reads through MiXCR, one entry per CDR3 protein. The table shows 370,000 or so distinct CDR3 sequences, with about 34% occurring only once. The specimen comprised cultured PBMCs, sampled from culture after CMV antigen stimulation. These receptors all come from a human donor in good health (CMV status not recorded). Some clones in this sample may be carry-over from other donors' samples. Both conserved end residues are trimmed from each CDR3.

j_call: TRBJ1-3
v_call: TRBV27
cdr3_aa: APKEGARGNTIY

j_call: TRBJ2-5
v_call: TRBV7-2
cdr3_aa: ASSFGTGRGEETQY

j_call: TRBJ2-6
v_call: TRBV7-3
cdr3_aa: ASNHFPGPLNSGANVLT

j_call: TRBJ2-4
v_call: TRBV7-9
cdr3_aa: ANDELLAKNIQY

j_call: TRBJ1-6
v_call: TRBV6-8
cdr3_aa: ASSYLLQGRNSPLH

j_call: TRBJ1-1
v_call: TRBV5-4
cdr3_aa: ASSSGVMNTEAF

j_call: TRBJ2-1
v_call: TRBV11-3
cdr3_aa: ASSFGPQNEQF

j_call: TRBJ2-3
v_call: TRBV7-2
cdr3_aa: ASSLYPTDTQY

j_call: TRBJ1-3
v_call: TRBV7-3
cdr3_aa: ASSRQTGGHSGNTIY

j_call: TRBJ2-1
v_call: TRBV11-3
cdr3_aa: ASSLGPSLNEQF

j_call: TRBJ1-2
v_call: TRBV6-5
cdr3_aa: ASSYSTMDRASGYT

j_call: TRBJ1-1
v_call: TRBV7-2
cdr3_aa: ASNKGGGRTEAF

j_call: TRBJ2-4
v_call: TRBV28
cdr3_aa: ASSLPLGVGAKNIQY

j_call: TRBJ2-1
v_call: TRBV24-1
cdr3_aa: ATSNPGSYNEQF

j_call: TRBJ2-1
v_call: TRBV7-2
cdr3_aa: ASSLVEGENEQF

j_call: TRBJ1-5
v_call: TRBV20-1
cdr3_aa: SAREGQLIWGNQPQH

j_call: TRBJ1-5
v_call: TRBV19
cdr3_aa: ASSLDRKQH

j_call: TRBJ2-7
v_call: TRBV7-2
cdr3_aa: ASSLAGGGEQY

j_call: TRBJ1-5
v_call: TRBV12-3/TRBV12-4
cdr3_aa: ASTEGQIRQPQH

j_call: TRBJ2-3
v_call: TRBV2
cdr3_aa: ASRKGTSRLTDTQY

j_call: TRBJ2-3
v_call: TRBV12-3/TRBV12-4
cdr3_aa: ASSWRTSVSLTDTQY

j_call: TRBJ1-2
v_call: TRBV11-2
cdr3_aa: ASSLDGQGNYGYT

j_call: TRBJ2-7
v_call: TRBV7-2
cdr3_aa: ASSDLRRAYEQY

j_call: TRBJ2-3
v_call: TRBV7-9
cdr3_aa: ASSLVTGRDTQY

j_call: TRBJ1-4
v_call: TRBV7-9
cdr3_aa: ASSFHLTNEKLF

j_call: TRBJ2-3
v_call: TRBV25-1
cdr3_aa: ASSESQGAGPDTQY

j_call: TRBJ2-3
v_call: TRBV7-2
cdr3_aa: ASSLNWGSADTQY

j_call: TRBJ2-5
v_call: TRBV12-3/TRBV12-4
cdr3_aa: ASSLLQETTQY

j_call: TRBJ2-2
v_call: TRBV4-2
cdr3_aa: ASRRHNTGELF

j_call: TRBJ1-2
v_call: TRBV27
cdr3_aa: ASSLSIETHYGYT

j_call: TRBJ2-2
v_call: TRBV7-2
cdr3_aa: ASSIWGGLAGGPDTGELF

j_call: TRBJ1-2
v_call: TRBV16
cdr3_aa: ASSYHGTGATNYGYT

j_call: TRBJ1-1
v_call: TRBV19
cdr3_aa: ASRPGSGPYEAF

j_call: TRBJ1-5
v_call: TRBV7-6
cdr3_aa: ASSQGTVYNQPQH

j_call: TRBJ2-5
v_call: TRBV7-9
cdr3_aa: ALHITGQETQY

j_call: TRBJ1-1
v_call: TRBV29-1
cdr3_aa: SVTGMGTEAF

j_call: TRBJ1-1
v_call: TRBV11-2
cdr3_aa: ASSFRAEGAF

j_call: TRBJ2-7
v_call: TRBV6-6
cdr3_aa: ASSYLNRGREQY

j_call: TRBJ2-1
v_call: TRBV7-9
cdr3_aa: ASTSGGARNEQF

j_call: TRBJ1-4
v_call: TRBV28
cdr3_aa: ASSHLRAGEKLF

j_call: TRBJ1-1
v_call: TRBV28
cdr3_aa: ASSLHNPGTGKAF

j_call: TRBJ2-2
v_call: TRBV6-2/TRBV6-3
cdr3_aa: ASLVNGNTGELF

j_call: TRBJ2-7
v_call: TRBV7-2
cdr3_aa: ASSLERSSGSYFYEQY

j_call: TRBJ2-3
v_call: TRBV7-2
cdr3_aa: ASSYNRDYPSTDTQY

j_call: TRBJ2-7
v_call: TRBV11-2
cdr3_aa: ASSLSSDTPASFYEQY